This T cell receptor (beta chain) was obtained from a study of cytomegalovirus exposure and HLA in healthy donors. The PCR was carried out with 60 Vbeta primers and 13 Jbeta primers. Clones were sequenced by immunoSEQ multiplex PCR, and TCRdb holds only the in-frame ones, with some missing. The top ten clones hold roughly 2.8% of a sample with some 150,000 clones, about four fifths of them seen once. This TCR derives from a man between 18 and 29 years old in good health and CMV-seronegative. Sequenced: PBMCs.

The CDR3 sequence: CASSLDREGNQPQHF. CDR3 DNA: TGTGCCAGCAGTTTGGACAGGGAAGGCAATCAGCCCCAGCATTTT. The genes are TRBV2 and TRBJ1-5; TRBD1 matches 8 bases. Looked up from germline, CDR1 is SNHLY and CDR2 is FYNNEI. J was trimmed by 2 bases and V by 5 bases; bases with no gene match: 5. The CDR3 covers 15 residues.